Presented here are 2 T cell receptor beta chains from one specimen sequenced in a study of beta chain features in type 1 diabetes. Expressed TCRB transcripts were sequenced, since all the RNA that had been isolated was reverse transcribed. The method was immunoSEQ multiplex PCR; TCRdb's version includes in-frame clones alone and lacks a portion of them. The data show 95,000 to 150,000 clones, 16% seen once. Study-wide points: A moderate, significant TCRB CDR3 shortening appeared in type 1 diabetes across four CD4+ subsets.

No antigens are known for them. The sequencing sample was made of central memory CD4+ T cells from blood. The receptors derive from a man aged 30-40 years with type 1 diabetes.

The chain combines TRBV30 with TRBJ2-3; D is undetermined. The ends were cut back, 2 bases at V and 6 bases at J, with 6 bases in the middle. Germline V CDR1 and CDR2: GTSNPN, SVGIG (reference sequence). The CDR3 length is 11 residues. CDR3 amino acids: CAWSRGDTQYF. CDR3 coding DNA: TGTGCCTGGAGTCGTGGGGATACGCAGTATTTT. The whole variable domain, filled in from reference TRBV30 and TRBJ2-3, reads SQTIHQWPATLVQPVGSPLSLECTVEGTSNPNLYWYRQAAGRGLQLLFYSVGIGQISSEVPQNLSASRPQDRQFILSSKKLLLSDSGFYLCAWSRGDTQYFGPGTRLTVL.

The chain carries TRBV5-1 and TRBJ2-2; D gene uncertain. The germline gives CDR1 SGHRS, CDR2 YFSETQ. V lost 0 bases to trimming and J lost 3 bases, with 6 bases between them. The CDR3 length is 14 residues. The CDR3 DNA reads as TGCGCCAGCAGCTTGGACGGCGACACCGGGGAGCTGTTTTTT. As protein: CASSLDGDTGELFF.